A selection of T cell receptor beta chains follows, all from one sample in a study of T-cell memory formation after mild COVID-19. MiXCR, applied by TCRdb to the 5' RACE reads, yields one record per CDR3 protein. The profile covers hundreds of thousands of distinct CDR3 sequences, with approximately 14% appearing a single time and around a fifth taken by the ten largest. Material for sequencing was PBMCs or a T cell subset sorted from them (not recorded which). The source of these receptors is a man younger than 35 who had mild COVID-19 (a few samples of this study predate the infection). Cell type and time point are not known. CDR3s include the opening cysteine and the closing phenylalanine or tryptophan. Fields, in order: clone size, D gene, J gene, V gene, CDR3 length, CDR3 DNA, CDR3 protein. A D gene is named only where the DNA matches it firmly. The size entry is marked missing in some rows and otherwise reads once, few, many or a size class.

>NA|NA|TRBJ1-1|TRBV27|14
TGTGCCAGCAGTTTTGTCGGTCAGAACACTGAAGCTTTCTTT
CASSFVGQNTEAFF
>few|TRBD1|TRBJ1-2|TRBV29-1|14
TGCAGCGTTGAGGGACAGGACTTCTTTTATGGCTACACCTTC
CSVEGQDFFYGYTF
>few|NA|TRBJ1-1|TRBV4-1|15
TGCGCCAGCAGCCAAGACACAGGGATAAACACTGAAGCTTTCTTT
CASSQDTGINTEAFF
>NA|TRBD1|TRBJ2-3|TRBV5-1|16
TGCGCCAGCAGCGTGGGGACAGGGGGCCGCACAGATACGCAGTATTTT
CASSVGTGGRTDTQYF
>NA|NA|TRBJ2-1|TRBV20-1|16
TGCAGTGCTAGAGTTCTTGAGGGGGGAAACTACAATGAGCAGTTCTTC
CSARVLEGGNYNEQFF
>many|NA|TRBJ1-1|TRBV5-5|13
TGTGCCAGCGCGACCCTCCCGCTCTGGGGAGCTTTCTTT
CASATLPLWGAFF
>few|TRBD1|TRBJ1-4|TRBV7-6|15
TGTGCCAGCAGCAACCGGGACAGCAACAATGAAAAACTGTTTTTT
CASSNRDSNNEKLFF
>NA|NA|TRBJ2-7|TRBV18|14
TGTGCCAGCTCACCGGGGATTGTGGAGTACGAGCAGTACTTC
CASSPGIVEYEQYF
>many|NA|TRBJ2-3|TRBV5-1|15
TGCGCCAGCAGCTTGGTTGCTAGCGGCACAGATACGCAGTATTTT
CASSLVASGTDTQYF
>NA|NA|TRBJ2-1|TRBV4-1|12
TGCGCCAGCTTGAACGGTGGGAATGAGCAGTTCTTC
CASLNGGNEQFF
>NA|NA|TRBJ2-3|TRBV7-2|15
TGTGCCAGCAGCTTAGTGGGGGGCTTCACAGATACGCAGTATTTT
CASSLVGGFTDTQYF
>few|NA|TRBJ1-2|TRBV28|13
TGTGCCAGCAGAACCGGGACGGGCCTCGGCTACACCTTC
CASRTGTGLGYTF
>NA|TRBD1|TRBJ1-1|TRBV6-5|12
TGTGCCAGCAGCTATACAGGGGGCCCGGCTTTCTTT
CASSYTGGPAFF
>NA|TRBD1|TRBJ1-2|TRBV6-5|13
TGTGCCAGCATCGACAGGGGAAACTATGGCTACACCTTC
CASIDRGNYGYTF
>many|NA|TRBJ2-7|TRBV6-5|12
TGTGCCAGCAGCCAACACAGCTACGAGCAGTACTTC
CASSQHSYEQYF
>NA|TRBD1|TRBJ1-3|TRBV28|14
TGTGCCAGCACCCTGGACAGGGGGTCTTACACCATATATTTT
CASTLDRGSYTIYF
>NA|NA|TRBJ2-5|TRBV20-1|12
TGCAGTGCTAGGCCCCACGGAGAGACCCAGTACTTC
CSARPHGETQYF
>few|NA|TRBJ2-6|TRBV7-8|16
TGTGCCAGCAGCTTCCCAGGCATCTCTGGGGCCAACGTCCTGACTTTC
CASSFPGISGANVLTF
>NA|TRBD1|TRBJ2-2|TRBV6-2/TRBV6-3|17
TGTGCCAGCAGTCTCCGGGACAGCACCAGTCGGTACGGGGAGCTGTTTTTT
CASSLRDSTSRYGELFF
>NA|NA|TRBJ1-4|TRBV4-1|12
TGCGCCAGCAGCCCTCCCCTTGAAAAACTGTTTTTT
CASSPPLEKLFF
>once|NA|TRBJ1-1|TRBV7-9|15
TGTGCCAGCAGCTTAGAGTTCAGGGGCGTCACTGAAGCTTTCTTT
CASSLEFRGVTEAFF
>NA|NA|TRBJ1-5|TRBV28|15
TGTGCCAGCAGTTCGCACCCGTATAGCAATCAGCCCCAGCATTTT
CASSSHPYSNQPQHF
>once|NA|TRBJ1-1|TRBV7-9|15
TGTGCCAGCAGCGGGGGAGACCGAGGATACACTGAAGCTTTCTTT
CASSGGDRGYTEAFF
>many|NA|TRBJ1-5|TRBV4-1|16
TGCGCCAGCAGCCAAACAGGGTTTTCAACCGTAGAGCCCCAGCATTTT
CASSQTGFSTVEPQHF
>few|NA|TRBJ1-1|TRBV2|14
TGTGCCAGCAGTGAAATCCCGGGGGTCACTGAAGCTTTCTTT
CASSEIPGVTEAFF
>many|TRBD1|TRBJ2-5|TRBV5-1|14
TGCGCCAGCAGCCTGGACAGGGCCCAAGAGACCCAGTACTTC
CASSLDRAQETQYF
>few|NA|TRBJ2-1|TRBV5-1|16
TGCGCCAGCAGCTTGGGTCCCGGGTACTCCTACAATGAGCAGTTCTTC
CASSLGPGYSYNEQFF
>many|NA|TRBJ1-2|TRBV25-1|13
TGTGCCAGCAGTGGTTTACAGTTCTATGGCTACACCTTC
CASSGLQFYGYTF
>NA|TRBD1|TRBJ1-5|TRBV6-2/TRBV6-3|15
TGTGCCAGCAGCAGAGCGGGGACAGGGGAAGCGCCCCAGCATTTT
CASSRAGTGEAPQHF
>few|TRBD1|TRBJ1-1|TRBV4-1|14
TGCGCCAGCAGCGCAAGACAGGGTCAAACTGAAGCTTTCTTT
CASSARQGQTEAFF
>NA|NA|TRBJ2-1|TRBV19|15
TGTGCCAGTAGTATACCGTGGGCGGGTGACAATGAGCAGTTCTTC
CASSIPWAGDNEQFF
>few|TRBD1|TRBJ2-7|TRBV13|17
TGTGCCAGCAGCTTCGGCCTTACACAGGGGGCACCCTACGAGCAGTACTTC
CASSFGLTQGAPYEQYF
>NA|NA|TRBJ1-1|TRBV7-8|11
TGTGCCAGCAGCTTAACAGGGAGAGCTTTCTTT
CASSLTGRAFF
>NA|NA|TRBJ2-5|TRBV12-3/TRBV12-4|12
TGTGCCAGCAGTTCCCCTATGGAGACCCAGTACTTC
CASSSPMETQYF
>NA|NA|TRBJ2-3|TRBV20-1|15
TGCAGTGCTAGAGATGGGGCGGGGAGCACAGATACGCAGTATTTT
CSARDGAGSTDTQYF
>few|TRBD1|TRBJ1-2|TRBV5-1|15
TGCGCCAGCAGCTCGCGACAGGGGGCCCTTCTGGGCTACACCTTC
CASSSRQGALLGYTF
>NA|NA|TRBJ1-4|TRBV12-3/TRBV12-4|14
TGTGCCAGCAGCTCACAAGCAACTAATGAAAAACTGTTTTTT
CASSSQATNEKLFF